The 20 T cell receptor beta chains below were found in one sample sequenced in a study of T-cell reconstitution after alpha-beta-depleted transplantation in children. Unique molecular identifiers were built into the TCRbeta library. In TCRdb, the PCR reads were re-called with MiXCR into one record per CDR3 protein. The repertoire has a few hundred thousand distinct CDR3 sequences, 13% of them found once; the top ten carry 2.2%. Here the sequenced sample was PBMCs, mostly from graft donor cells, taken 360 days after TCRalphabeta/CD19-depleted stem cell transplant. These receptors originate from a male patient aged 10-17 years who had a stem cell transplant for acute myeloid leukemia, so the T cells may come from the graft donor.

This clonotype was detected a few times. This CDR3 is CASSSDSAYEQYF. DNA for the CDR3: TGCGCCAGCAGCTCGGACAGCGCCTACGAGCAGTACTTC. The chain combines TRBV5-1 with TRBJ2-7; TRBD1 is a possible D gene (6 bases). Between the trimmed V and J ends, which lost 3 bases and 2 bases, there was a span of 9 bases. CDR3 length equals 13 residues. CDR1 SGHRS and CDR2 YFSETQ come from the germline V gene.

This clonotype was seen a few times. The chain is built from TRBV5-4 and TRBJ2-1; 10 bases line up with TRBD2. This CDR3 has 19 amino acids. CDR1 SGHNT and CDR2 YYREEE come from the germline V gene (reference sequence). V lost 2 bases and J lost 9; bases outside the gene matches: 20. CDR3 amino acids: CASSFRPPGLANTLGEQFF. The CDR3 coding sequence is TGTGCCAGCAGCTTCCGTCCCCCGGGACTAGCGAACACCCTCGGTGAGCAGTTCTTC.

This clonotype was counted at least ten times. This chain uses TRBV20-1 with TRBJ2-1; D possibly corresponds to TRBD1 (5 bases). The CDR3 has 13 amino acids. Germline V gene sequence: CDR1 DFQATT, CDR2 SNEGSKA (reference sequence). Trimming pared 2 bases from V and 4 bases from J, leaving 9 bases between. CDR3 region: CSARFDRYNEQFF. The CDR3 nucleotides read TGCAGTGCTAGATTCGACAGATACAATGAGCAGTTCTTC.

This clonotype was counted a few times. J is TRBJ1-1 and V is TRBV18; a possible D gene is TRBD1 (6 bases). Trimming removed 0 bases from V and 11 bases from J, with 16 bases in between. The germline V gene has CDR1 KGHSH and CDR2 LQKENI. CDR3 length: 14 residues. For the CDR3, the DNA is TGTGCCAGCTCACCACCCTGGACAGCTAAGGTGGCTTTCTTT. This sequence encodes CASSPPWTAKVAFF.

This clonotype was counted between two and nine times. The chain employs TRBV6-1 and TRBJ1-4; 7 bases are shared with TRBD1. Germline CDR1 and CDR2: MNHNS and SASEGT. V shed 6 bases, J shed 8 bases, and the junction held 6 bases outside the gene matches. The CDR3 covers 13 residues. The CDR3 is CASSTTGEEKLFF. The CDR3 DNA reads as TGTGCCAGCAGCACCACAGGGGAAGAAAAACTGTTTTTT.

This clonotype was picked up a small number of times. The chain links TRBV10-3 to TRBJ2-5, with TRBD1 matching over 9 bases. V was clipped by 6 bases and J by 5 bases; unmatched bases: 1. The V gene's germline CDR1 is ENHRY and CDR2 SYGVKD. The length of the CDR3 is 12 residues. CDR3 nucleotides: TGTGCCATCAGGACAGGGGGGGAGACCCAGTACTTC. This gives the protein CAIRTGGETQYF.

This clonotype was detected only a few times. DNA for the CDR3: TGCGCCAGCAGCTCCCGGGACCAGAGGGATTACAATGAGCAGTTCTTC. Amino acids: CASSSRDQRDYNEQFF. This chain joins TRBV5-1 and TRBJ2-1; D is possibly TRBD1 or TRBD2 (5 bases each). Germline V CDR1 and CDR2: SGHRS, YFSETQ. The germline V and J ends were trimmed by 3 bases and 4 bases, with 17 bases remaining between them. The CDR3 sequence is 16 residues long.

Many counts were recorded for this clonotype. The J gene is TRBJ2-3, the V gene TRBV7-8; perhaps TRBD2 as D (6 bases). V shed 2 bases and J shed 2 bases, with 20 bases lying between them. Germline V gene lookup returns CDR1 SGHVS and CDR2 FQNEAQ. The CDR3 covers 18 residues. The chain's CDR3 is CASSLPTRVGRITDTQYF. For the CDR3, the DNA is TGTGCCAGCAGCTTACCGACTAGGGTTGGGAGAATCACAGATACGCAGTATTTT.

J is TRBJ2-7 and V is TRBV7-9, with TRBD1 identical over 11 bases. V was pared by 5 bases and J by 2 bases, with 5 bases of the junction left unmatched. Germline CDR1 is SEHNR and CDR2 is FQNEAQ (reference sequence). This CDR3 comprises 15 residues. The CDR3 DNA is TGTGCCAGCAGCCTTTCGGGACAGGGGGCCTACGAGCAGTACTTC. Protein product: CASSLSGQGAYEQYF.

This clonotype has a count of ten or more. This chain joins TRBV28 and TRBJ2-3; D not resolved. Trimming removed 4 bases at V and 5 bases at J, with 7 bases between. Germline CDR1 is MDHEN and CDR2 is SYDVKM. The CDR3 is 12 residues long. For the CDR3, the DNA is TGTGCCAGCAGTTCCCTTCAAGATACGCAGTATTTT. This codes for CASSSLQDTQYF. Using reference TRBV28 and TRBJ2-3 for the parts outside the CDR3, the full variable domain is DVKVTQSSRYLVKRTGEKVFLECVQDMDHENMFWYRQDPGLGLRLIYFSYDVKMKEKGDIPEGYSVSREKKERFSLILESASTNQTSMYLCASSSLQDTQYFGPGTRLTVL.

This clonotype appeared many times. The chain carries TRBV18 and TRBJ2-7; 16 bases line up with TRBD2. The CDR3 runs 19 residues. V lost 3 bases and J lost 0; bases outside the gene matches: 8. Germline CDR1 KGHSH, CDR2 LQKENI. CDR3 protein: CASSPLPGTSGGASYEQYF. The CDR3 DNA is TGTGCCAGCTCACCCCTGCCCGGGACTAGCGGGGGGGCCTCCTACGAGCAGTACTTC.

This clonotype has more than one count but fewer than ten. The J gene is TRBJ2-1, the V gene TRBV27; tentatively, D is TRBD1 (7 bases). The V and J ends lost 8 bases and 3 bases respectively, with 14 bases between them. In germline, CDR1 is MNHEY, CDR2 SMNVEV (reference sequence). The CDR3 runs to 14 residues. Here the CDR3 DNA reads TGTGCCAGCCCAAGGGGGGACAGCTACAATGAGCAGTTCTTC. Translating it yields CASPRGDSYNEQFF.

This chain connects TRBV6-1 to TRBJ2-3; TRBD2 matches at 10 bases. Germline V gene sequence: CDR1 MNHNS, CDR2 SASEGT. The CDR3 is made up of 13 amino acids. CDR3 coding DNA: TGTGGGAGCGGGAGGGCCGGCACAGATACGCAGTATTTT. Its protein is CGSGRAGTDTQYF.

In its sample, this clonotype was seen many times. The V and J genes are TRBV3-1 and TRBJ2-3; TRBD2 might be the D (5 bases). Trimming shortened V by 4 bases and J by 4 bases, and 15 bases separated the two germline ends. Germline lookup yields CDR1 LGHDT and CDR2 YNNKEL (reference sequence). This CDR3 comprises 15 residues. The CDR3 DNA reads TGTGCCAGCAGCCCGAGCAGAGGAGGACCAGATACGCAGTATTTT. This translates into CASSPSRGGPDTQYF.

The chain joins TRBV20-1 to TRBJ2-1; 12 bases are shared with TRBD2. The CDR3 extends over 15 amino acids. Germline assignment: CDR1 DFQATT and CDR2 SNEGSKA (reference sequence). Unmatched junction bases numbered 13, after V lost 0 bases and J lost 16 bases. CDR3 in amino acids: CSARDRGLAGIGPFF. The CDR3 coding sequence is TGCAGTGCTAGAGATCGTGGACTAGCGGGAATCGGGCCTTTCTTC.

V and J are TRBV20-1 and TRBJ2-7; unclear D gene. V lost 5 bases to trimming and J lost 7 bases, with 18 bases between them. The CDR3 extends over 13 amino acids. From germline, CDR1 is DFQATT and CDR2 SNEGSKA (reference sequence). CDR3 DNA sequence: TGCAGTGCTCGAATGACAATCACCCCTGAGCAGTACTTC. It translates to CSARMTITPEQYF.

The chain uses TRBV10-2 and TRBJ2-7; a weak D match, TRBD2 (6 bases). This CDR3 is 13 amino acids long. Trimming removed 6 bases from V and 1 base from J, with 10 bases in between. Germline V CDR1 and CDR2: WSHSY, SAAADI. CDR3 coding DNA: TGCGCCAGCAGGCGGGGAATATCCTACGAGCAGTACGTC. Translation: CASRRGISYEQYV.

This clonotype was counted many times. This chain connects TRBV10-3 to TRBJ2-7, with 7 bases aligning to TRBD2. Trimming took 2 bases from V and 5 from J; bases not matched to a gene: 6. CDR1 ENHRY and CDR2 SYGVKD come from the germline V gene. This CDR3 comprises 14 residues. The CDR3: CAISEEGGPHEQYF. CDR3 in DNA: TGTGCCATCAGTGAGGAGGGAGGGCCCCACGAGCAGTACTTC.

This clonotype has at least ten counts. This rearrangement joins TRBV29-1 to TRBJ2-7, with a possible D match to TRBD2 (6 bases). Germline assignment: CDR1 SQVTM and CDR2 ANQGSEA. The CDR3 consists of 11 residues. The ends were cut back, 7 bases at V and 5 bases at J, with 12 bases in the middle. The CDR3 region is CSGRRADEQYF. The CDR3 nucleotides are TGCAGCGGGAGGAGGGCAGACGAGCAGTACTTC.

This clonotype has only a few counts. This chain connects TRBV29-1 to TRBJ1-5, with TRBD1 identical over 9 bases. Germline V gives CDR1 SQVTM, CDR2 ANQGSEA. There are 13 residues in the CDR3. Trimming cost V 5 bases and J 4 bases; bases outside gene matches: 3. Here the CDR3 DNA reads TGCAGCGTTACCGGGACAGGGAATCAGCCCCAGCATTTT. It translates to CSVTGTGNQPQHF.